The clone carrying this T cell receptor (beta chain) was recorded at least ten times. The investigators amplified TCR beta CDR3 regions from RNA transcripts. When the TCR CDR3 underwent first-round RT-PCR, the HTBI primer set was used. TCRdb processed the multiplex PCR reads anew with MiXCR; each CDR3 protein has one entry. The sample comprises some 300,000 distinct CDR3 sequences, 15% to 20% of which are singletons, and under 45% rests with the top ten. The sample is drawn from a study of T cells in Graves' hyperthyroidism and ophthalmopathy. This CDR3 contains 13 residues. Between the trimmed V and J ends, which lost 4 bases and 5 bases, there was a span of 9 bases. Per germline, CDR1 SGHTA and CDR2 FQGNSA.

This sequence joins TRBV7-2 and TRBJ2-1; D perhaps matches TRBD1 (5 bases). This clonotype was obtained from a man between 45 and 60 years old with Graves' ophthalmopathy. The source material was blood. In DNA, the CDR3 is TGTGCCAGCAGCTCTGTAGGGGACAATGAGCAGTTCTTC. Protein sequence: CASSSVGDNEQFF.